The next 25 T cell receptor beta chains were all read from a single sample in a study of Ad26.COV2.S vaccination and SARS-CoV-2 variants. The method was immunoSEQ multiplex PCR; TCRdb's version includes in-frame clones alone and lacks a portion of them. The table records approximately 410,000 clones, approximately 90% of them present only once. The treatment here: 15 to 20 received Ad26.COV2.S at low or high dose, single or two shots; roughly 5 received placebo; per-sample allocation not given. Day 63 after the first injection of vaccine or placebo was the sampling time. Sequences were derived from peripheral blood, sampled in a trial of Ad26.COV2.S vaccine versus placebo. Source of these receptors: a person between 18 and 65 years old who received the Ad26.COV2.S COVID-19 vaccine or a placebo.

V and J are TRBV4-3 and TRBJ1-3; D remains unclear. CDR1 LGHNA and CDR2 YSLEER come from the germline V gene. The CDR3 totals 13 residues. The V and J ends lost 3 bases and 2 bases respectively, with 5 bases between them. As DNA, the CDR3 is TGCGCCAGCAGCCAGAAACCTGGAAACACCATATATTTT. It translates to CASSQKPGNTIYF.

The V and J genes are TRBV2 and TRBJ2-3, with D tentatively TRBD1 (7 bases). CDR1 and CDR2 (germline): SNHLY, FYNNEI. The CDR3 length is 15 residues. The ends were cut back, 6 bases at V and 5 bases at J, with 18 bases in the middle. CDR3 region: CASSPRAGGRDTQYF. CDR3 DNA: TGTGCCAGCAGCCCGCGGGCAGGGGGGCGAGATACGCAGTATTTT.

The chain carries TRBV5-1 and TRBJ2-7; 9 bases are shared with TRBD2. The CDR3 is 14 residues long. Germline V gives CDR1 SGHRS, CDR2 YFSETQ. The V and J ends lost 3 bases and 2 bases, in that order; junction bases with no gene match: 3. CDR3 in amino acids: CASSSSGATYEQYF. CDR3 DNA sequence: TGCGCCAGCAGCTCTAGCGGGGCTACCTACGAGCAGTACTTC.

The chain is built from TRBV7-9 and TRBJ1-5; no clear D gene. V lost 1 base, J lost 5 bases, and 12 bases lay in between. Germline V lookup: CDR1 SEHNR, CDR2 FQNEAQ (reference sequence). This CDR3 contains 15 residues. CDR3 coding DNA: TGTGCCAGCAGCTTAGGAGGGTTGGAGGATCAGCCCCAGCATTTT. Protein sequence: CASSLGGLEDQPQHF.

In DNA, the CDR3 is TGTGCCAGCAGCTTGGAACTAGCGGGGGCTTTCTACCAAGAGACCCAGTACTTC. Its translation is CASSLELAGAFYQETQYF. V and J are TRBV5-5 and TRBJ2-5, with TRBD2 matching over 11 bases. Unmatched junction bases numbered 7, after V lost 0 bases and J lost 0 bases. Germline CDR1 reads SGHKS; CDR2 reads YYEKEE (reference sequence). This CDR3 comprises 18 residues.

V usage is TRBV30 and J usage is TRBJ2-5, with 15 positions matching TRBD2. The CDR3 is 16 residues long. V shed 2 bases and J 2 bases; nucleotides not matched to a gene: 3. The germline CDR1 and CDR2 sequences are GTSNPN and SVGIG (reference sequence). As DNA, the CDR3 is TGTGCCTGGAGTAAGGGACTAGCGGGGGGTCAAGAGACCCAGTACTTC. Translation gives CAWSKGLAGGQETQYF.

The J gene is TRBJ2-2, the V gene TRBV19, with 11 bases aligning to TRBD1. CDR3 size: 16 residues. Trimming at V came to 5 bases and at J to 5 bases, leaving 7 bases not matched to a gene. Germline V gene lookup returns CDR1 LNHDA and CDR2 SQIVND (reference sequence). The CDR3 DNA reads TGTGCCAGTAGTCAACCGGACAGGGGGCGAACCGGGGAGCTGTTTTTT. Translation: CASSQPDRGRTGELFF.

The chain joins TRBV10-2 to TRBJ2-3, with D hard to call. CDR3 length: 12 residues. Trimming removed 6 bases from V and 6 bases from J, with 10 bases in between. Germline assignment: CDR1 WSHSY and CDR2 SAAADI. This CDR3 is CASSPPRDTQYF. As DNA, the CDR3 is TGCGCCAGCAGCCCCCCCAGGGATACGCAGTATTTT.

J is TRBJ2-7 and V is TRBV19, with a possible D match to TRBD1 (5 bases). The CDR3 runs to 12 residues. Germline V gives CDR1 LNHDA, CDR2 SQIVND (reference sequence). Trimming stripped 10 bases from V and 0 bases from J, with 10 bases between. The CDR3 DNA follows: TGTGCCACAACAGACAGCTCCTACGAGCAGTACTTC. Its protein is CATTDSSYEQYF.

The chain uses TRBV19 and TRBJ2-5, with unresolved D. The germline V gene has CDR1 LNHDA and CDR2 SQIVND (reference sequence). The CDR3 consists of 13 residues. V lost 3 bases and J 0 bases, leaving 5 bases between the germline ends. DNA for the CDR3: TGTGCCAGTAGTATTCGGAACCAAGAGACCCAGTACTTC. Encoded protein: CASSIRNQETQYF.

The J gene is TRBJ1-6, the V gene TRBV6-5; D uncertain. Germline V gene data show CDR1 as MNHEY and CDR2 as SVGAGI. The V end was cut by 8 bases, the J end by 8 bases, with 16 bases between. The CDR3 runs 14 residues. The chain's CDR3 is CASLWSEGDSPLHF. The CDR3 DNA reads TGTGCCAGCCTCTGGAGCGAGGGCGATTCACCCCTCCACTTT.

The gene calls are TRBV7-2 and TRBJ2-7, with 10 bases fitting TRBD2. The CDR3 has 14 residues. Germline trimming cut 5 bases from V and 2 bases from J; bases unmatched to any gene: 3. Looked up from germline, CDR1 is SGHTA and CDR2 is FQGNSA. The CDR3 sequence is CASSRAGGPYEQYF. The CDR3 nucleotides read TGTGCCAGCAGCAGAGCGGGGGGGCCCTACGAGCAGTACTTC.

The chain couples TRBV19 to TRBJ2-7; D is perhaps TRBD1 or TRBD2 (5 bases each). V lost 5 bases, J lost 0 bases, and 14 bases lay in between. Germline CDR1 is LNHDA and CDR2 is SQIVND (reference sequence). This CDR3 contains 15 residues. CDR3 in DNA: TGTGCCAGTAGTGAGAGAGGGGACGGCTCCTACGAGCAGTACTTC. This gives the protein CASSERGDGSYEQYF.

The chain couples TRBV24-1 to TRBJ2-1, with D hard to call. The CDR3 contains 11 residues. The germline gives CDR1 KGHDR, CDR2 SFDVKD. Trimming cost V 5 bases and J 10 bases, with 8 bases left between them. The chain's CDR3 is CATSVYEEQFF. The CDR3 DNA follows: TGTGCCACCAGTGTTTACGAGGAGCAGTTCTTC.

V usage is TRBV29-1 and J usage is TRBJ1-1; D gene unclear. Deletions cut 0 bases from V and 3 bases from J, with 8 bases between. The length of the CDR3 is 13 residues. Germline CDR1 reads SQVTM; CDR2 reads ANQGSEA. The DNA of the CDR3 is TGCAGCGTTGAAGATGAGTCGTACACTGAAGCTTTCTTT. Translation gives CSVEDESYTEAFF.

The chain links TRBV6-6 to TRBJ2-7; 8 bases are a match to TRBD1. Germline V lookup: CDR1 MNHNY, CDR2 SVGAGI (reference sequence). With V trimmed by 7 bases and J by 3 bases, 8 bases remained unmatched. The CDR3 is 14 residues long. The CDR3 DNA follows: TGTGCCAGCAAGGGACAGGCCGCACTCTACGAGCAGTACTTC. Its translation: CASKGQAALYEQYF.

This chain links TRBV28 with TRBJ1-5; D is unresolved. CDR1 and CDR2 (germline): MDHEN, SYDVKM. CDR3 size: 12 residues. V lost 7 bases, J lost 4 bases, and 8 bases lay in between. This CDR3 reads CASTQKNQPQHF. The CDR3 DNA sequence: TGTGCCAGCACCCAGAAAAATCAGCCCCAGCATTTT. Full variable domain (outside the CDR3, taken from reference TRBV28 and TRBJ1-5): DVKVTQSSRYLVKRTGEKVFLECVQDMDHENMFWYRQDPGLGLRLIYFSYDVKMKEKGDIPEGYSVSREKKERFSLILESASTNQTSMYLCASTQKNQPQHFGDGTRLSIL.

This sequence joins TRBV4-1 and TRBJ2-7; D is undetermined. The V and J ends lost 0 bases and 2 bases respectively, with 2 bases between them. Per germline, CDR1 MGHRA and CDR2 YSYEKL. CDR3 length equals 12 residues. In nucleotides, the CDR3 is TGCGCCAGCAGCCAAGATACCTACGAGCAGTACTTC. Translated: CASSQDTYEQYF.

J is TRBJ2-7 and V is TRBV23-1; D is perhaps TRBD2 (7 bases). TRBV23-1 belongs to the ORF category, with a function that is uncertain. The CDR3 has 13 residues. The V end was cut by 9 bases, the J end by 4 bases, with 16 bases between. This chain's CDR3 is CARKSGGEYEQYF. The DNA of the CDR3 is TGCGCCAGAAAATCGGGGGGCGAGTACGAGCAGTACTTC.

This sequence joins TRBV11-3 and TRBJ2-3, with 8 bases identical to TRBD1. The CDR3 sequence is 18 residues long. Germline-derived CDR1 and CDR2 are SGHNT and YENEEA. J gave up 0 bases and V 1 base, and 9 bases lay outside the gene matches. The CDR3 protein is CASSLGDRGSKSTDTQYF. CDR3 sequence (DNA): TGTGCCAGCAGCTTAGGAGACAGGGGAAGTAAAAGCACAGATACGCAGTATTTT. Together with reference TRBV11-3 and TRBJ2-3, the CDR3 gives the full variable domain: EAGVVQSPRYKIIEKKQPVAFWCNPISGHNTLYWYLQNLGQGPELLIRYENEEAVDDSQLPKDRFSAERLKGVDSTLKIQPAELGDSAVYLCASSLGDRGSKSTDTQYFGPGTRLTVL.

The chain recombines TRBV28 with TRBJ2-7; the D gene is possibly TRBD1 (7 bases). With 3 bases removed from V and 1 base from J, the gap between germline ends came to 13 bases. The CDR3 has 15 residues. Germline assignment: CDR1 MDHEN and CDR2 SYDVKM. The CDR3, as DNA: TGTGCCAGCAGTTTTCGCGGGACAGTATCCTACGAGCAGTACTTC. It is translated as CASSFRGTVSYEQYF.

The chain recombines TRBV27 with TRBJ2-7, with TRBD1 identical over 12 bases. Germline assignment: CDR1 MNHEY and CDR2 SMNVEV (reference sequence). V lost 7 bases to trimming and J lost 3 bases; unmatched junction nucleotides: 13. The CDR3 runs to 17 residues. The CDR3 nucleotides read TGTGCCAGCACCCATCGCGGGGGACAGGGGGCTTTCTACGAGCAGTACTTC. Its translation is CASTHRGGQGAFYEQYF.

This chain joins TRBV4-1 and TRBJ2-2; D call uncertain. The CDR3 has 13 residues. With 1 base removed from V and 6 bases from J, the gap between germline ends came to 6 bases. Germline V gives CDR1 MGHRA, CDR2 YSYEKL. The CDR3 is CASSQGSAGELFF. CDR3 DNA sequence: TGCGCCAGCAGCCAAGGGTCCGCCGGGGAGCTGTTTTTT.

The DNA for the CDR3 is TGTGCCAGCAGTTTTGTCGGGATCACAGATACGCAGTATTTT. Its translation: CASSFVGITDTQYF. The chain carries TRBV27 and TRBJ2-3; tentative D call: TRBD2 (5 bases). This CDR3 is built from 14 residues. With 3 bases removed from V and 2 bases from J, the gap between germline ends came to 9 bases. Germline V lookup: CDR1 MNHEY, CDR2 SMNVEV (reference sequence).

The CDR3 bases are TGCAGCGTTGAGGTGCAGGGTCACGGAGATACGCAGTATTTT. Its translation: CSVEVQGHGDTQYF. The V gene is TRBV29-1, the J gene TRBJ2-3, with D possibly TRBD1 on 5 matching bases. Trimming cost V 3 bases and J 5 bases, with 15 bases left between them. From germline, CDR1 is SQVTM and CDR2 ANQGSEA. CDR3 length: 14 residues.